The clone carrying this T cell receptor (beta chain) was seen more than once but under ten times. This sample was included in a study of blood T cell repertoires in COVID-19. Study summary: Spain, Italy and the United States supplied samples that represented acute and convalescent COVID-19. Sources were T cells, B-cell-depleted T cells, or PBMCs; the material itself was cDNA or gDNA.

Original handling: The assay estimated nucleated cells by amplifying reference gene primers. Measured with immunoSEQ multiplex PCR; TCRdb has only the in-frame clones, and not every one. V, J and clone size are taken as reported in that table, and D and trimming were inferred from the DNA itself. In the table there are about 210,000 clones, just under 90% of which are singletons. The sequencing input was peripheral blood. This receptor was identified in a man aged 55 to 69 who had recovered from COVID-19.

CDR3 nucleotides: TGTGCCAGCCAGTCTAACTATGGCTACACCTTC. Translated, it gives CASQSNYGYTF. V and J are TRBV28 and TRBJ1-2; no clear D gene. The CDR3 extends over 11 amino acids. V lost 8 bases to trimming and J lost 0 bases, with 4 bases between them. Germline lookup yields CDR1 MDHEN and CDR2 SYDVKM.